The sequence of this TCR beta chain was determined in a study of T-cell reconstitution after alpha-beta-depleted transplantation in children. Unique molecular identifiers were incorporated when the TCRbeta library was constructed. TCRdb ran MiXCR on the PCR reads and lists one entry per CDR3 protein. Altogether nearly 400,000 distinct CDR3 sequences are present, roughly 22% being singletons, with the ten largest covering approximately 3.8%. Germline values: CDR1 SGHRS, CDR2 YFSETQ. The CDR3 contains 16 residues. The V segment lost 0 bases and the J segment 5 bases; nucleotides outside the gene matches: 9.

This material consisted of PBMCs from the stem cell graft donor, taken from the stem cell graft. This sequence was found in a human donor who donated a stem cell graft to a child with acute myeloid leukemia. The chain employs TRBV5-1 and TRBJ2-5; 8 nucleotides agree with TRBD2. CDR3: CASSLGAGVSPETQYF. CDR3 DNA sequence: TGCGCCAGCAGCTTGGGAGCGGGAGTGTCTCCTGAGACCCAGTACTTC. Looking up the rest from reference TRBV5-1 and TRBJ2-5 gives the full variable domain: KAGVTQTPRYLIKTRGQQVTLSCSPISGHRSVSWYQQTPGQGLQFLFEYFSETQRNKGNFPGRFSGRQFSNSRSEMNVSTLELGDSALYLCASSLGAGVSPETQYFGPGTRLLVL.